One T cell receptor beta chain is described in this entry. Its antigen has not been determined. No per-base quality is available; no much larger clone lies one base away. The source of the sample is a study of cytomegalovirus exposure and HLA in healthy donors (TCRdb year 2017). Describing the broader study: An earlier analysis of approximately 550 of the donors reported roughly 300 Gb of sequence data and some 100 million unique TCR beta sequences from 150 million to 200 million T cells. Along with the approximately 600-subject first cohort, a separate validation cohort of around 110 different subjects was used. In an earlier analysis of roughly 540 of the donors, high-throughput TCR beta sequencing was used to judge whether each TCR beta V gene segment behaved as functional or pseudogenic. The genetic ancestry cluster associated with self-reported Caucasian donors included around four fifths of the roughly 400 genotyped donors. Both class I and class II loci were covered by HLA typing, at four-digit resolution. In the later analysis, no new phenotypic data were used to find candidate immune exposures; instead, reliance was placed on TCR beta sequences and their occurrence across donors. All discovery cohort repertoires had been generated on a single sequencing platform. Across around 400 genotyped donors of the cohort, an average of about 240,000 unique TCR beta nucleotide sequences per donor were sequenced, and approximately 17% of those sequences were non-productive. A later analysis re-examined previously published TCR beta repertoires from just over 650 donors and added high-resolution HLA genotyping to investigate patterns of TCR occurrence. In a later genetic analysis, genome-wide SNP genotypes for 398 of the 666 donors were used, and that subset was treated as a discovery cohort. High-throughput TCR immunosequencing, statistical association of individual TCRs with disease status, and machine learning were combined to predict cytomegalovirus infection status. The number of donors typed differed by locus, with roughly 629-640 for A, B, C, DRB1 and DQB1, about 500 for DQA1, approximately 580 for DPA1, and some 440 for DPB1. Donor age, sex, ethnicity and CMV serostatus were collected together with the repertoire data. Four to six DR-DQ haplotypes were handled as single units for association and clustering, since linkage in the cohort was strong. The aim of the study was to test whether cataloging public T cell receptors could identify signatures of past pathogen exposure. Approximately 310 gigabases of sequencing data and roughly 90 million unique TCR sequences were included in an early release covering 550 to 650 HLA-typed donors. The study used immunosequencing to profile the T cell repertoires of 670 or so subjects and linked those repertoires to cytomegalovirus serostatus.

The cohort consisted of 650 to 700 healthy bone marrow donors. Cohort members were all nominally healthy when sampled, although unrecorded immune exposures were likely present. The donor was CMV seronegative and was included in the group of several hundred seronegative cohort members. Every donor gave a peripheral blood sample, and the peripheral blood mononuclear cells from that sample were used for TCR beta sequencing. The Qiagen DNeasy Blood Extraction Kit was used to extract genomic DNA from the blood cell samples. The library was built by means of the immunoSEQ multiplex PCR assay. A mixture of 60 forward primers for TCR Vbeta segments and 13 reverse primers for TCR Jbeta segments was used in the multiplex PCR. A multiplex PCR assay on genomic DNA amplified the CDR3 region of rearranged TCR beta genes. The Illumina HiSeq System was used to sequence the amplified TCR beta libraries as 87-base-pair reads. On the authors' methods: A later analysis counted 75 million to 100 million unique TCR beta chains across the 500 to 850 repertoires, and approximately 11 million of these chains were shared by at least two donors. To remove PCR and sequencing errors, raw reads were error-corrected and collapsed into unique sequences using a nearest-neighbor algorithm that merged closely related sequences. CDR3 sequences were aligned to IMGT reference sequences to assign V, D and J gene segments. For a sequence to be retained, at least a six-nucleotide match to both a V gene segment and a J gene segment was required. A rearrangement was called productive if the CDR3 had no stop codons and remained in frame with V and J, and every other rearrangement was called non-productive. CDR3 was defined according to IMGT convention as the region running from the second conserved V-encoded cysteine to the conserved J-encoded phenylalanine. The earlier analysis of 587 of the donors excluded any sequence lacking an unambiguous match to a single V gene segment. In an earlier analysis of roughly 500 of the donors, V segments were called functional above 56.7% productive rearrangements and were called segregating when the between-donor standard deviation exceeded 5%. A statistical classification framework was developed to diagnose cytomegalovirus status using the catalog of TCR beta chain sequences. In a later analysis, TCR nucleotide sequences were compared against IMGT/GENE-DB human TR gene sequences so that V and J genes could be assigned. Using the TCRdist pipeline, a later analysis assigned CDR3 sequences along with most-parsimonious VDJ recombination scenarios. In a later analysis, every TCR beta chain was defined by the combination of its CDR3 amino acid sequence and its V-gene family, and reads without a unique V-gene family were dropped. In a later analysis, nearly 600 highly shared, low-generation-probability nucleotide sequences were removed to address suspected cross-contamination and a sequencing artifact. In a later analysis, a clonal expansion index for each public chain was calculated from normalized within-repertoire ranks of inferred template counts. In a later analysis, generation probabilities were computed with a VDJ recombination model fitted to out-of-frame rearrangements, and the resulting probabilities were checked against IGoR. Hypergeometric tests were used in a later analysis to score TCR-TCR, TCR-HLA and TCR-CMV co-occurrence, with a repertoire-size bias correction applied to the TCR pairs. To estimate false discovery rates, a later analysis permuted the HLA or CMV assignments 20 times. In a later analysis, co-occurring TCRs were grouped with DBSCAN, and TCRdist sequence similarity was added when clustering was performed within HLA-allele-positive subsets. Co-occurrence clustering excluded repertoires with fewer than 30,000 or more than 120,000 public chains, plus five with anomalous nucleotide sharing. Here the immuneACCESS table is served through TCRdb, limited to in-frame sequences with V and J called. Missing clones are a known gap in these copies; in checked studies unresolved V genes cover under half, and the rest lacks a known reason. The V and J calls and the clone size are those of that table, but D and trimming were determined from the DNA. The table for this sample lists some 140,000 clones; approximately 80% of them were counted only once. The ten biggest clones cover 1.3% of the sample.

Study-wide conclusions, independent of this receptor: The only immune exposure information available for the cohort was CMV serostatus. In an earlier analysis of 450 to 750 of the donors, most TCR beta V segments appeared in productive rearrangements about 90% or about 30% of the time, broadly matching IMGT annotations. Presence/absence analyses assumed roughly uniform sequencing depth across donors, an assumption that may not hold. According to a later analysis, parvovirus B19, influenza, CMV and Epstein-Barr virus appeared linked to several top co-occurrence clusters. In a later genetic analysis, a missense DCLRE1C variant was associated with V-gene and J-gene trimming of TCR beta chains, and the association was replicated in an independent cohort. The earlier analysis of 587 of the donors excluded around 17 rarely observed V segments, including chromosome 9 orphons, because counts were too low. The authors suggested that the approach could potentially be extended to other disease states and immunological phenotypes. In a later analysis, most CMV-associated TCR beta chains were found to appear HLA-restricted, with HLA associations seemingly driven largely by CMV exposure. A later analysis found that TCR association rates varied across HLA loci, with DRB1 alleles showing the most associated TCRs and HLA-C alleles the fewest. A further reported finding was that TCR beta sequences accurately predicted the HLA-A and HLA-B alleles for most subjects in the first cohort. Most TCR sequences were observed very rarely across donors, whereas some public TCRs were present in many individuals. The classifier was reported to diagnose cytomegalovirus status with high specificity and sensitivity in both the original cohort and the validation cohort. Three of the identified cytomegalovirus-associated TCR beta chains were confirmed in vitro to be specific for cytomegalovirus antigens. Because HLA typing was missing for some donors at each locus, association tests included only the typed subset. Compared with equally common non-associated chains, HLA-associated TCR beta chains in a later analysis were more clonally expanded and had lower generation probabilities. A cluster of highly shared sequence variants was judged likely to be a technical artifact of the sequencing pipeline. Correlated functional status among segregating V segments might be attributable to linkage disequilibrium, but an unknown experimental factor could not be ruled out. A total of roughly 160 TCR beta chains were listed by the study as associated with cytomegalovirus. According to a later genetic analysis, donors in an Asian-associated ancestry cluster had fewer N-insertions in productive TCRs than the approximately 670-donor mean. Specific HLA alleles were associated with 15,000 to 20,000 TCR beta sequences at a false discovery rate of 0.05 in a later analysis. When HLA alleles, especially DR and DQ, strongly co-occurred, TCR associations were difficult to assign to individual alleles. This cohort had only TCR beta chains sequenced, and the lack of alpha or paired-chain data limited which features could be detected.

The specimen sequenced was PBMCs. The receptor was derived from a woman in her thirties or forties in good health and CMV-seronegative.

This receptor carries the CDR3 CASSPFGNTIYF. The DNA is TGTGCCAGCTCCCCGTTTGGAAACACCATATATTTT. The rearranged segments are TRBV25-1 and TRBJ1-3, with no confident D gene call. V and J lose 8 bases and 3 bases, and a span of 8 bases separates them. Including cysteine and phenylalanine, the CDR3 has 12 amino acids. The sequence is cut down to CDR3 DNA, 36 bases in frame from base 1. CDR1 and CDR2, per the germline V gene, are MGHDK and SYGVNS. Reference TRBV25-1 and TRBJ1-3 genes cover what lies past the CDR3, so the full variable domain is EADIYQTPRYLVIGTGKKITLECSQTMGHDKMYWYQQDPGMELHLIHYSYGVNSTEKGDLSSESTVSRIRTEHFPLTLESARPSHTSQYLCASSPFGNTIYFGEGSWLTVV.